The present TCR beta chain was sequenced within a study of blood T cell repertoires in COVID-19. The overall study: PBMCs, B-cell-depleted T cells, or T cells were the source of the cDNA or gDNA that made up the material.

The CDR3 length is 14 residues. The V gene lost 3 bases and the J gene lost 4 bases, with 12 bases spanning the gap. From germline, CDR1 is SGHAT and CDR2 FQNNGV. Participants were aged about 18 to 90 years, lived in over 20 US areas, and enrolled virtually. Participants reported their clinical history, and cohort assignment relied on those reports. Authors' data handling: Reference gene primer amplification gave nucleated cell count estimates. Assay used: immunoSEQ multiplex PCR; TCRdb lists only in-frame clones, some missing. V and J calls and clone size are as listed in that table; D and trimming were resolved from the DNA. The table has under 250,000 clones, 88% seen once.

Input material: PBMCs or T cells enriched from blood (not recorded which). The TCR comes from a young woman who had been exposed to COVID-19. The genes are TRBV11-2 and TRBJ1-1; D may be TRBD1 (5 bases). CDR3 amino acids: CASSFGGYGTEAFF. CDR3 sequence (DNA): TGTGCCAGCAGCTTCGGGGGGTATGGCACTGAAGCTTTCTTT.